This record concerns one T cell receptor beta chain sequence. Its target is not known. A single base separates this from a much larger clone, so it may be a read error. A second about 6 to 11 cycle PCR used barcoded and J-beta primers. TCRdb reprocessed the 5' RACE reads via MiXCR and lists one record per CDR3 protein. The data show hundreds of thousands of distinct CDR3 sequences, around 52% seen once. This entry belongs to a study of blood T cells in healthy people across ages. Study results and limitations: Expanded clonotype changes were possibly confounded by unknown donor CMV status. Diversity was higher, and naive CD4+ cells more numerous, in long-lived donors than in aged donors. Getting older went along with TCR beta diversity per million T cells dropping roughly linearly.

Healthy Russian Caucasian donors spanned ages roughly 6 to 100 years. With V trimmed by 1 base and J by 6 bases, 6 bases remained unmatched. This CDR3 contains 15 residues. CDR1 and CDR2 (germline): SGHTA, FQGNSA. J is TRBJ2-1 and V is TRBV7-2, with TRBD2 identical over 7 bases. The specimen was blood. The receptor comes from a woman aged 80 or older in good health. The CDR3 loop reads CASSLVGGGTNEQFF. CDR3 in DNA: TGTGCCAGCAGCTTAGTTGGCGGGGGTACCAATGAGCAGTTCTTC.